This passage covers 8 T cell receptor beta chains from one sample sequenced in a study of T-cell reconstitution after alpha-beta-depleted transplantation in children. Preparing the TCRbeta library involved the use of unique molecular identifiers. TCRdb redid the calling of the PCR reads with MiXCR, one entry per CDR3 protein. Seen here are around 440,000 distinct CDR3 sequences, about 16% observed once, and the top ten hold approximately 28%. This specimen was PBMCs, mostly from graft donor cells, taken 360 days after TCRalphabeta/CD19-depleted stem cell transplant. Receptor source: a boy younger than two who had a stem cell transplant for Wiskott-Aldrich syndrome, so the T cells may come from the graft donor.

This clonotype was found a few times. V usage is TRBV7-9 and J usage is TRBJ2-1; D is possibly TRBD1 or TRBD2 (5 bases each). Germline lookup yields CDR1 SEHNR and CDR2 FQNEAQ (reference sequence). Trimming took off 5 bases at V and 4 bases at J, with 21 bases between the two ends. The CDR3 has 17 amino acids. The CDR3: CASSDRGADIKYNEQFF. DNA of the CDR3: TGTGCCAGCAGCGACCGTGGAGCGGACATCAAATACAATGAGCAGTTCTTC.

This clonotype was seen repeatedly, ten times or more. The V gene is TRBV12-3 or TRBV12-4, the J gene TRBJ2-3, with 9 bases lining up with TRBD2. V shed 5 bases and J 2 bases; nucleotides not matched to a gene: 2. The CDR3 is 14 residues long. CDR3 loop: CASSRLAATDTQYF. CDR3 DNA: TGTGCCAGCAGTCGACTAGCGGCCACAGATACGCAGTATTTT.

This clonotype was detected only a few times. CDR3 residues: CASSLASGVGETQYF. The CDR3 region has the DNA TGTGCCAGCAGCTTAGCGTCAGGGGTTGGGGAGACCCAGTACTTC. The genes are TRBV7-2 and TRBJ2-5; D is possibly TRBD1 (6 bases). Trimming cost V 0 bases and J 5 bases, with 13 bases left between them. The CDR3 consists of 15 residues. From germline, CDR1 is SGHTA and CDR2 FQGNSA.

The V call is TRBV11-1, the J call TRBJ2-1; 9 bases match TRBD1. The CDR3 sequence is 20 residues long. The junction had 18 bases not matched to a gene; V was cut back by 6 bases and J by 0 bases. CDR1 SGHAT and CDR2 FQDESV come from the germline V gene (reference sequence). The CDR3 region has the DNA TGTGCCAGCAGTTCTGTAGGGACAGGGAAGCTGGGCAGCTCCTACAATGAGCAGTTCTTC. The encoded protein is CASSSVGTGKLGSSYNEQFF.

The rearrangement joins TRBV4-3 to TRBJ2-4, with 7 bases that match TRBD2. After removal of 4 bases from V and 0 bases from J, the junction contained 6 bases not matched to a gene. This CDR3 region has 16 residues. Germline CDR1 LGHNA, CDR2 YSLEER. The DNA of the CDR3 is TGCGCCAGCAGCCCCCGACTAGCCGTAGCCAAAAACATTCAGTACTTC. Its translation: CASSPRLAVAKNIQYF.

V and J are TRBV12-3 or TRBV12-4 and TRBJ2-3; 7 bases match TRBD1. The CDR3 spans 14 residues. The junction had 10 bases not matched to a gene; V was cut back by 7 bases and J by 6 bases. In nucleotides, the CDR3 is TGTGCCAGCAAAGAAGGGGGCCGGCCTGATACGCAGTATTTT. This translates into CASKEGGRPDTQYF.

This clonotype was seen many times. V is TRBV6-5 and J is TRBJ2-3, with no clear D. V lost 2 bases to trimming and J lost 2 bases, with 5 bases between them. This CDR3 is 13 amino acids long. Germline assignment: CDR1 MNHEY and CDR2 SVGAGI. The CDR3 bases are TGTGCCAGCAGTTACGACCACACAGATACGCAGTATTTT. It is translated as CASSYDHTDTQYF.

The rearrangement uses TRBV5-1 and TRBJ2-7; the match to TRBD2 covers 9 bases. Germline V gene sequence: CDR1 SGHRS, CDR2 YFSETQ. The CDR3 consists of 20 residues. Losses at the gene ends were 2 bases for V and 2 bases for J; bases not matched to a gene: 20. For the CDR3, the DNA is TGCGCCAGCAGCTTTACAGTGGCGGTAGCGGGAGAGGATCCTACCTACGAGCAGTACTTC. This encodes CASSFTVAVAGEDPTYEQYF.